One TCR beta chain is described in this entry. Its target is not known. Regarding donors, all were healthy bone marrow donors. The data originate from a study of cytomegalovirus exposure and HLA in healthy donors. It was with 60 Vbeta and 13 Jbeta primers that the PCR ran. The protocol was immunoSEQ multiplex PCR, while the TCRdb copy is restricted to in-frame clones and leaves out a portion. This sample has 100,000 to 150,000 clones, with approximately 80% found just once. Study observations and caveats: In a later analysis, DRB1 alleles had the most associated TCRs; HLA-C alleles the fewest. Productive rates of about 90% or about 30% were seen for most TCR beta V segments in an earlier analysis. The number of N-insertions in an Asian-associated ancestry cluster was reportedly below the roughly 620-donor mean in a later analysis.

The source is a young man in good health and CMV-seronegative. The sequenced sample consisted of PBMCs.

Here the CDR3 DNA reads TGTGCCTGGAGTTATGGGGAGGGCTATGGCTACACCTTC. It is translated as CAWSYGEGYGYTF. The chain links TRBV30 to TRBJ1-2; D remains ambiguous. Germline CDR1 GTSNPN, CDR2 SVGIG (reference sequence). The CDR3 consists of 13 residues. V was pared by 2 bases and J by 4 bases, with 11 bases between.